Each of the 28 T cell receptor beta chains below was sequenced from the same sample in a study of T cell changes during pregnancy in multiple sclerosis. Measured with immunoSEQ multiplex PCR; TCRdb has only the in-frame clones, and not every one. Of tens of thousands of clones listed, around nine tenths are singletons. The source was peripheral blood, collected in the second trimester of pregnancy. The receptors originated from a female donor with multiple sclerosis, enrolled in a pregnancy study.

The chain combines TRBV6-4 with TRBJ2-3; D perhaps matches TRBD2 (6 bases). The germline CDR1 and CDR2 sequences are MRHNA and SNTAGT. This CDR3 spans 17 amino acids. V lost 0 bases, J lost 0 bases, and 13 bases lay in between. The CDR3 reads CASSDSSTSQSTDTQYF. For the CDR3, the DNA is TGTGCCAGCAGTGACTCGAGTACTAGCCAGAGCACAGATACGCAGTATTTT.

The chain carries TRBV7-9 and TRBJ2-5; TRBD1 matches at 7 bases. The germline CDR1 and CDR2 sequences are SEHNR and FQNEAQ (reference sequence). V gave up 5 bases and J gave up 2 bases; unmatched junction bases: 8. The CDR3 contains 15 residues. The CDR3: CASSHPTGAQETQYF. The DNA for the CDR3 is TGTGCCAGCAGCCACCCCACAGGGGCTCAAGAGACCCAGTACTTC.

The V call is TRBV30, the J call TRBJ2-3; tentatively, D is TRBD2 (5 bases). V was clipped by 5 bases and J by 0 bases, with 6 bases between them. The CDR3 is made up of 12 amino acids. CDR1 is GTSNPN and CDR2 is SVGIG in the germline V gene (reference sequence). CDR3 DNA: TGTGCCTGGGAGGGTAGCACAGATACGCAGTATTTT. Translation: CAWEGSTDTQYF.

The chain has TRBV20-1 and TRBJ2-3; TRBD2 agrees at 7 bases. The CDR3 has 11 residues. Germline values: CDR1 DFQATT, CDR2 SNEGSKA (reference sequence). The trim removed 6 bases at V and 5 bases at J, leaving 2 bases unmatched. The CDR3 here is CSAASGDTQYF. DNA of the CDR3: TGCAGTGCAGCTAGCGGAGATACGCAGTATTTT.

This chain links TRBV28 with TRBJ2-1; 8 bases line up with TRBD1. From germline, CDR1 is MDHEN and CDR2 SYDVKM. V shed 5 bases and J 5 bases; nucleotides not matched to a gene: 11. This CDR3 spans 16 amino acids. Here the CDR3 reads CASSGRGPPFNNEQFF. The CDR3 bases are TGTGCCAGCAGTGGCAGGGGGCCACCGTTTAACAATGAGCAGTTCTTC.

The CDR3 loop reads CAWSVLSGQETQYF. Here the CDR3 DNA reads TGTGCCTGGAGTGTACTTTCAGGCCAAGAGACCCAGTACTTC. This chain links TRBV30 with TRBJ2-5; D remains ambiguous. Germline CDR1 reads GTSNPN; CDR2 reads SVGIG (reference sequence). V shed 0 bases and J shed 1 base, with 9 bases lying between them. The CDR3 contains 14 residues. The variable domain in full, with the rest retrieved from reference TRBV30 and TRBJ2-5, is SQTIHQWPATLVQPVGSPLSLECTVEGTSNPNLYWYRQAAGRGLQLLFYSVGIGQISSEVPQNLSASRPQDRQFILSSKKLLLSDSGFYLCAWSVLSGQETQYFGPGTRLLVL.

For this clone: A read error may account for a junction end that differs from germline. This rearrangement joins TRBV30 to TRBJ2-1; a possible D gene is TRBD2 (6 bases). The CDR3 is 12 amino acids. Per the germline V gene, CDR1 is GTSNPN and CDR2 is SVGIG (reference sequence). The CDR3 region has the DNA TGTGCCTGGAGTCCGGGGGAATCAAGGACGCTCTTC. As protein: CAWSPGESRTLF.

This chain joins TRBV25-1 and TRBJ2-7; D call uncertain. CDR3 length: 14 amino acids. Trimming took off 1 base at V and 2 bases at J, with 9 bases between the two ends. Germline CDR1 is MGHDK and CDR2 is SYGVNS. CDR3: CASSESGSTYEQYF. DNA of the CDR3: TGTGCCAGCAGTGAATCGGGTTCTACCTACGAGCAGTACTTC.

The chain recombines TRBV7-9 with TRBJ2-7, with 7 bases identical to TRBD1. CDR1 and CDR2 (germline): SEHNR, FQNEAQ (reference sequence). Losses at the gene ends were 5 bases for V and 4 bases for J; bases not matched to a gene: 11. This CDR3 is built from 15 residues. As DNA, the CDR3 is TGTGCCAGCAGCCCAAGGACAGGAGGTCGATACGAGCAGTACTTC. This codes for CASSPRTGGRYEQYF.

This clone was found once. The rearrangement joins TRBV5-6 to TRBJ1-4; unclear D gene. Trimming stripped 7 bases from V and 4 bases from J, with 11 bases between. Per germline, CDR1 SGHDT and CDR2 YYEEEE. The CDR3 runs to 13 residues. The CDR3: CASRGQLNEKLFF. CDR3 nucleotide sequence: TGTGCCAGCCGCGGGCAGCTTAATGAAAAACTGTTTTTT.

This CDR3 reads CASSLDGQGALRETQYF. CDR3 sequence (DNA): TGCGCCAGCAGCCTAGATGGACAGGGGGCTTTACGAGAGACCCAGTACTTC. This chain uses TRBV5-1 with TRBJ2-5; 11 bases align to TRBD1. Per the germline V gene, CDR1 is SGHRS and CDR2 is YFSETQ. Trimming at V came to 4 bases and at J to 4 bases, leaving 12 bases not matched to a gene. The CDR3 totals 17 residues.

The DNA of the CDR3 is TGTGCTAGTGGTCTTAGAATTAGCGGGGCCACCGGGGAGCTGTTTTTT. Protein product: CASGLRISGATGELFF. The chain uses TRBV12-5 and TRBJ2-2; 8 bases fit TRBD2. This CDR3 contains 16 residues. CDR1 is LGHNT and CDR2 is FRNRAP in the germline V gene. With 5 bases clipped from V and 4 bases from J, the junction kept 9 bases outside the gene matches.

This clone was seen only once. The chain couples TRBV28 to TRBJ1-1; no reliable D call. Trimming took 3 bases from V and 5 from J, leaving 16 bases between them. The CDR3 totals 15 residues. The germline CDR1 and CDR2 sequences are MDHEN and SYDVKM. CDR3 in amino acids: CASSFHPSGGTEAFF. The CDR3 DNA reads as TGTGCCAGCAGTTTCCATCCTAGTGGTGGGACTGAAGCTTTCTTT.

The rearrangement links TRBV9 to TRBJ2-2; D not resolved. The CDR3 has 12 residues. The ends were cut back, 4 bases at V and 7 bases at J, with 8 bases in the middle. Germline V CDR1 and CDR2: SGDLS, YYNGEE. The DNA for the CDR3 is TGTGCCAGCAGCCCCGGCGGCGGGGAGCTGTTTTTT. Translating it yields CASSPGGGELFF.

This chain joins TRBV6-6 and TRBJ2-7, with 8 bases identical to TRBD1. CDR3 length: 14 amino acids. Losses at the gene ends were 5 bases for V and 2 bases for J; bases not matched to a gene: 5. CDR1 and CDR2 (germline): MNHNY, SVGAGI (reference sequence). The CDR3 protein is CASSPGGAPYEQYF. In DNA form, the CDR3 reads TGTGCCAGCAGTCCAGGGGGCGCCCCCTACGAGCAGTACTTC.

This clone has just a few counts. The chain joins TRBV7-2 to TRBJ1-2, with a possible D match to TRBD1 (5 bases). This CDR3 comprises 14 residues. In germline, CDR1 is SGHTA, CDR2 FQGNSA. The ends were cut back, 1 base at V and 8 bases at J, with 14 bases in the middle. In DNA form, the CDR3 reads TGTGCCAGCAGCTTAGGCGGGGGGATACGGGGCTACACCTTC. Its protein is CASSLGGGIRGYTF. The full variable domain, in which reference TRBV7-2 and TRBJ1-2 provide the parts outside the CDR3, is GAGVSQSPSNKVTEKGKDVELRCDPISGHTALYWYRQSLGQGLEFLIYFQGNSAPDKSGLPSDRFSAERTGGSVSTLTIQRTQQEDSAVYLCASSLGGGIRGYTFGSGTRLTVV.

V gene TRBV11-3 combines with J gene TRBJ2-7; maybe TRBD2 (6 bases). Germline V lookup: CDR1 SGHNT, CDR2 YENEEA. The V gene lost 1 base and the J gene lost 0 bases, with 16 bases spanning the gap. The CDR3 consists of 17 residues. The CDR3 DNA follows: TGTGCCAGCAGCTTAGTACCCCGGGACTCGAGCTCCTACGAGCAGTACTTC. It encodes CASSLVPRDSSSYEQYF.

The chain has TRBV4-1 and TRBJ2-5; D may be TRBD2 (6 bases). The germline V gene has CDR1 MGHRA and CDR2 YSYEKL. V lost 1 base to trimming and J lost 0 bases, with 9 bases between them. The CDR3 has 15 residues. The CDR3 bases are TGCGCCAGCAGCCAAGGTGGGGGGAACCAAGAGACCCAGTACTTC. Translation: CASSQGGGNQETQYF.

The chain links TRBV5-4 to TRBJ1-4; D is ambiguous. Germline V lookup: CDR1 SGHNT, CDR2 YYREEE (reference sequence). The CDR3 has 13 amino acids. V lost 6 bases, J lost 8 bases, and 14 bases lay in between. CDR3 sequence: CASTFLPGEKLFF. The CDR3 nucleotides are TGTGCCAGCACCTTCCTCCCCGGGGAAAAACTGTTTTTT.

The V and J genes are TRBV27 and TRBJ2-5; D is undetermined. The V gene lost 2 bases and the J gene lost 4 bases, with 17 bases spanning the gap. Germline assignment: CDR1 MNHEY and CDR2 SMNVEV (reference sequence). The CDR3 has 16 amino acids. The CDR3 sequence is CASSLTSTRAIETQYF. The CDR3 nucleotides read TGTGCCAGCAGTTTAACGTCTACAAGAGCGATAGAGACCCAGTACTTC.

This clone was seen a handful of times. A read error may account for a junction end that differs from germline. The rearrangement links TRBV5-4 to TRBJ2-7; D is unresolved. The CDR3 spans 13 residues. Looked up from germline, CDR1 is SGHNT and CDR2 is YYREEE (reference sequence). The CDR3: CASSLVLASTPVF. The CDR3 bases are TGTGCCAGCAGCTTGGTCTTAGCTTCTACGCCAGTCTTC.

The rearrangement links TRBV9 to TRBJ2-7; 13 bases match TRBD2. V lost 2 bases, J lost 2 bases, and 7 bases stayed unmatched. CDR1 is SGDLS, CDR2 YYNGEE, per germline. The CDR3 spans 17 residues. In DNA form, the CDR3 reads TGTGCCAGCAGCGTGGGCGTAGGGACTAGCGGGACCTACGAGCAGTACTTC. This sequence encodes CASSVGVGTSGTYEQYF.

The chain combines TRBV11-3 with TRBJ2-7; 11 nucleotides agree with TRBD1. CDR1 and CDR2 from the germline V gene are SGHNT and YENEEA. J was trimmed by 5 bases and V by 9 bases; bases with no gene match: 9. The CDR3 is 14 residues long. This CDR3 is CASNPGQGANEQYF. For the CDR3, the DNA is TGTGCCAGTAATCCCGGACAGGGGGCCAACGAGCAGTACTTC. The whole variable domain, remainder taken from reference TRBV11-3 and TRBJ2-7, is EAGVVQSPRYKIIEKKQPVAFWCNPISGHNTLYWYLQNLGQGPELLIRYENEEAVDDSQLPKDRFSAERLKGVDSTLKIQPAELGDSAVYLCASNPGQGANEQYFGPGTRLTVT.

This chain links TRBV5-1 with TRBJ2-2; no clear D gene. Trimming left V 1 base short and J 0 bases short, with 13 bases between. The germline V gene encodes CDR1 SGHRS and CDR2 YFSETQ. CDR3 length: 17 amino acids. CDR3 region: CASSLSPTFPNTGELFF. CDR3 DNA sequence: TGCGCCAGCAGCTTGAGCCCGACTTTCCCGAACACCGGGGAGCTGTTTTTT.

The V gene is TRBV13, the J gene TRBJ1-1; 8 nucleotides agree with TRBD1. V was pared by 1 base and J by 5 bases, with 6 bases of the junction left unmatched. The germline V gene encodes CDR1 PRHDT and CDR2 FYEKMQ (reference sequence). The CDR3 covers 15 residues. The CDR3, as DNA: TGTGCCAGCAGCTTAGTTCCAGGGGGCTGGACTGAAGCTTTCTTT. Translated, it gives CASSLVPGGWTEAFF.

The chain couples TRBV19 to TRBJ1-2; 9 bases agree with TRBD1. This CDR3 region has 14 residues. CDR1 LNHDA and CDR2 SQIVND come from the germline V gene (reference sequence). With V trimmed by 4 bases and J by 6 bases, 6 bases remained unmatched. CDR3 in DNA: TGTGCCAGTAGTAACGGACAGGGGACGCATGGCTACACCTTC. It encodes CASSNGQGTHGYTF.

V usage is TRBV7-9 and J usage is TRBJ1-4; TRBD1 might be the D (6 bases). V lost 1 base and J 4 bases, leaving 19 bases between the germline ends. Germline-derived CDR1 and CDR2 are SEHNR and FQNEAQ (reference sequence). CDR3 length equals 18 residues. The CDR3 spells CASSLVVTGLPFNEKLFF. The DNA for the CDR3 is TGTGCCAGCAGCTTAGTGGTTACAGGGCTACCCTTTAATGAAAAACTGTTTTTT.

The V and J genes are TRBV7-9 and TRBJ1-1; tentative D call: TRBD1 (6 bases). The germline V and J ends were trimmed by 5 bases and 4 bases, with 11 bases remaining between them. The CDR3 extends over 13 amino acids. The germline gives CDR1 SEHNR, CDR2 FQNEAQ (reference sequence). The CDR3 sequence: CASSGDRPTEAFF. The CDR3 nucleotides are TGTGCCAGCAGCGGCGACAGGCCCACTGAAGCTTTCTTT.